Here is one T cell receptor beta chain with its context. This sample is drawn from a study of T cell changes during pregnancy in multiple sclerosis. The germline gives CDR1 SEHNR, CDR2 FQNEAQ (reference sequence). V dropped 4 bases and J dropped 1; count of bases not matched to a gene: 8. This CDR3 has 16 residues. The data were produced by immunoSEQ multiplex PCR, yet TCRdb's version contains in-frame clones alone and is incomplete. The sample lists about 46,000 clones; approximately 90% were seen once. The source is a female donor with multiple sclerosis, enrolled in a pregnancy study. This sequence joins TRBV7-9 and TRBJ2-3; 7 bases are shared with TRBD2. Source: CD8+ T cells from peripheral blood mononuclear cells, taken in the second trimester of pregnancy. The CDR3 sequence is CASSSPERGGTDTQYF. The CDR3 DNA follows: TGTGCCAGCAGCTCACCCGAGCGGGGTGGCACAGATACGCAGTATTTT. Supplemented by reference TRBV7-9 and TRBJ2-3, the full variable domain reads DTGVSQNPRHKITKRGQNVTFRCDPISEHNRLYWYRQTLGQGPEFLTYFQNEAQLEKSRLLSDRFSAERPKGSFSTLEIQRTEQGDSAMYLCASSSPERGGTDTQYFGPGTRLTVL.